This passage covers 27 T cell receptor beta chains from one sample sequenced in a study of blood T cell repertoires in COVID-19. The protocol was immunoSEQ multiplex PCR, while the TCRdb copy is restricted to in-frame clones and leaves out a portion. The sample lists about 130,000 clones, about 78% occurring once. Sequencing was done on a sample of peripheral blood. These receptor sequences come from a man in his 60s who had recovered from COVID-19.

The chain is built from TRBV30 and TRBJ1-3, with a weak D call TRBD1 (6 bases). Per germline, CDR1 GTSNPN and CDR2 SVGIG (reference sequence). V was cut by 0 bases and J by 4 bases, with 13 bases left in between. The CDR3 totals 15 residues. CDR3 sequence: CAWSVLGGLGNTIYF. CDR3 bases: TGTGCCTGGAGTGTACTGGGGGGGCTGGGAAACACCATATATTTT.

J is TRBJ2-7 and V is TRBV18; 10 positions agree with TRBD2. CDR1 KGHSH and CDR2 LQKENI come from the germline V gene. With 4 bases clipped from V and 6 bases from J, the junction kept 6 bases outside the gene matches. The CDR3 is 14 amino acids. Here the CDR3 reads CASSLSGRPLEQYF. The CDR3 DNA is TGTGCCAGCTCACTTAGCGGGAGGCCTCTCGAGCAGTACTTC.

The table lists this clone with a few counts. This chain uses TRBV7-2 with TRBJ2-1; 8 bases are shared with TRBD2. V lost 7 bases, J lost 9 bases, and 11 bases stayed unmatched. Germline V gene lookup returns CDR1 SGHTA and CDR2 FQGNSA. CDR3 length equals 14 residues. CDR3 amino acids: CASKLAEANPEQFF. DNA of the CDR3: TGTGCCAGCAAACTAGCGGAGGCAAACCCTGAGCAGTTCTTC.

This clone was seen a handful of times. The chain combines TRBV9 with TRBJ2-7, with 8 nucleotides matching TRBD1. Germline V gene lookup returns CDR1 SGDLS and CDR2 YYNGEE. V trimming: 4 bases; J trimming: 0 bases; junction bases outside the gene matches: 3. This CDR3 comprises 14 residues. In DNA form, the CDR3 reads TGTGCCAGCAGCCCACAGGGGGACTCCTACGAGCAGTACTTC. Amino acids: CASSPQGDSYEQYF. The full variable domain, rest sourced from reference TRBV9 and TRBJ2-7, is DSGVTQTPKHLITATGQRVTLRCSPRSGDLSVYWYQQSLDQGLQFLIQYYNGEERAKGNILERFSAQQFPDLHSELNLSSLELGDSALYFCASSPQGDSYEQYFGPGTRLTVT.

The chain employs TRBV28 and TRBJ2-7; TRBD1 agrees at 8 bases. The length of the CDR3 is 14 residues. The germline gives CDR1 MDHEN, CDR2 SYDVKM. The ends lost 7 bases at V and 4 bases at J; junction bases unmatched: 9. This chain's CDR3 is CASTAGGKPYEQYF. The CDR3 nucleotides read TGTGCCAGCACCGCAGGGGGCAAACCTTACGAGCAGTACTTC. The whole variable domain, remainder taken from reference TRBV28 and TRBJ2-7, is DVKVTQSSRYLVKRTGEKVFLECVQDMDHENMFWYRQDPGLGLRLIYFSYDVKMKEKGDIPEGYSVSREKKERFSLILESASTNQTSMYLCASTAGGKPYEQYFGPGTRLTVT.

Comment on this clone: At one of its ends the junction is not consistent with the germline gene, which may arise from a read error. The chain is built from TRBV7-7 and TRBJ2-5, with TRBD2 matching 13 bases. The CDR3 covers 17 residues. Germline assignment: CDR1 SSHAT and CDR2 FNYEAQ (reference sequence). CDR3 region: CASSSGRTSGSEETQYF. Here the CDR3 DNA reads TGTGCTAGCAGCTCGGGTCGGACTAGCGGGAGTGAAGAGACCCAGTACTTC.

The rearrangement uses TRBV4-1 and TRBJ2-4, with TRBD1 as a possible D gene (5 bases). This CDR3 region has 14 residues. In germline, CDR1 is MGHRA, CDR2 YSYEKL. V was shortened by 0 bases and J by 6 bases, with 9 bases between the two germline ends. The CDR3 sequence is CASSQESTVNIQYF. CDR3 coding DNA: TGCGCCAGCAGCCAAGAATCGACAGTAAACATTCAGTACTTC.

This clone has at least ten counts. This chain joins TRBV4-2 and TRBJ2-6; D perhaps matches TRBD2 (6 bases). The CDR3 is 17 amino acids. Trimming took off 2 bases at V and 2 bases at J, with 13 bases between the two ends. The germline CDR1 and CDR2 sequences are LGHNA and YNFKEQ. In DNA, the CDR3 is TGTGCCAGCAGCCAAACAGCCGGGAGTCCTGGGGCCAACGTCCTGACTTTC. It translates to CASSQTAGSPGANVLTF.

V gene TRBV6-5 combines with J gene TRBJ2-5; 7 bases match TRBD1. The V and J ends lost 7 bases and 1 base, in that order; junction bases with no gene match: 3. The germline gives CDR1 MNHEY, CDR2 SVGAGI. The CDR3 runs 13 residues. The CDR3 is CASTRDSQETQYF. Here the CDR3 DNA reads TGTGCCAGCACCCGGGACAGCCAAGAGACCCAGTACTTC.

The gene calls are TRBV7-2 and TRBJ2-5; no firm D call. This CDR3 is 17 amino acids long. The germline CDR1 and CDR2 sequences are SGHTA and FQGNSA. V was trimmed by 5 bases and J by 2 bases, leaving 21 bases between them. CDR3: CASSLFRSALGQETQYF. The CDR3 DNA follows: TGTGCCAGCAGCCTGTTTCGGTCGGCCCTCGGGCAAGAGACCCAGTACTTC.

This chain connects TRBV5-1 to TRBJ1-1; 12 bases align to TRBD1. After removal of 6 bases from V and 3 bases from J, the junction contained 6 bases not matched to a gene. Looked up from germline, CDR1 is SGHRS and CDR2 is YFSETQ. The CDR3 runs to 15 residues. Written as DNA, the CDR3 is TGCGCCAGCACCTCGGGACAGGGGGCCTACACTGAAGCTTTCTTT. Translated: CASTSGQGAYTEAFF.

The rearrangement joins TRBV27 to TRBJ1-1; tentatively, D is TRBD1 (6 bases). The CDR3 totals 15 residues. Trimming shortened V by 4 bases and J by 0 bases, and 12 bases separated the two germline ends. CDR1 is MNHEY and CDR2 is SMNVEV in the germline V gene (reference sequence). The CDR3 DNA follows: TGTGCCAGCAGTTCCATTGACAGGTTGAACACTGAAGCTTTCTTT. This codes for CASSSIDRLNTEAFF.

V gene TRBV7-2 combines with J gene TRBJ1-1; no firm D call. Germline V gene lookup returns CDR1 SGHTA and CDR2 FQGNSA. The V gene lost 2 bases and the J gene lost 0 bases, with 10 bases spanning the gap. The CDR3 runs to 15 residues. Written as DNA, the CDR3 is TGTGCCAGCAGCTTATCACGCGGGTTGAACACTGAAGCTTTCTTT. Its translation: CASSLSRGLNTEAFF.

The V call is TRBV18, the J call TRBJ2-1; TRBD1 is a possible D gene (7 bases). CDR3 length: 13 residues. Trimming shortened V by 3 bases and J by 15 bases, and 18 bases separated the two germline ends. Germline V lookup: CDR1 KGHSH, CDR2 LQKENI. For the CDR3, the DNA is TGTGCCAGCTCACCTCAGGGGGGCCACTTCGCGTTCTTC. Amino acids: CASSPQGGHFAFF.

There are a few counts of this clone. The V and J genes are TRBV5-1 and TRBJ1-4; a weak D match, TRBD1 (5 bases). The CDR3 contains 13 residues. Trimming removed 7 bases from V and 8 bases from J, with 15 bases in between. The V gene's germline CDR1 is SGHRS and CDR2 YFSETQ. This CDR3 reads CASRARVGEKLFF. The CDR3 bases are TGCGCCAGCCGCGCCAGGGTCGGGGAAAAACTGTTTTTT.

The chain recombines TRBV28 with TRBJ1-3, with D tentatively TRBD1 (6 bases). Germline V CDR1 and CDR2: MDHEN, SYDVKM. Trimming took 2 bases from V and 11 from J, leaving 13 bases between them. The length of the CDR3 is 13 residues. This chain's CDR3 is CASSLEGEVAIYF. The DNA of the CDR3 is TGTGCCAGCAGTTTAGAGGGGGAAGTGGCCATATATTTT.

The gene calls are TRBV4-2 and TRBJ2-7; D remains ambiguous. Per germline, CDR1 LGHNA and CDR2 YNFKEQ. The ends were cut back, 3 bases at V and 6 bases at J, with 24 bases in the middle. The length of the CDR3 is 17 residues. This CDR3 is CASSQRLGETRPGEQYF. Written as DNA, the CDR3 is TGTGCCAGCAGCCAGCGGCTCGGCGAGACTCGACCGGGCGAGCAGTACTTC.

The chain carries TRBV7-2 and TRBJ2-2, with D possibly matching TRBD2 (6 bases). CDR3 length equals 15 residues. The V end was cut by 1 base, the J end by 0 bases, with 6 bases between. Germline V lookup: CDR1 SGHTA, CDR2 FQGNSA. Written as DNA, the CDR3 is TGTGCCAGCAGCTTAGTAGCGGCGAACACCGGGGAGCTGTTTTTT. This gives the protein CASSLVAANTGELFF.

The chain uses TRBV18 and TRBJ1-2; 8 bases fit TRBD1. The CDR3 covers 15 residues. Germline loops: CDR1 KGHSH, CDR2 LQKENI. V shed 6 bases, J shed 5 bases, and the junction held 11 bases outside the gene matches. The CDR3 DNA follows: TGTGCCAGCTCTCACGGACAGGGAAGGGGATATGGCTACACCTTC. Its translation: CASSHGQGRGYGYTF.

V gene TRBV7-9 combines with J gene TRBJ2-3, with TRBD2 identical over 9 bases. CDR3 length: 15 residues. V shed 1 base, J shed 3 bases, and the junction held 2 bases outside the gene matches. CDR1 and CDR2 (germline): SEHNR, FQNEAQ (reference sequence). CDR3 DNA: TGTGCCAGCAGCTTAGAGGGACTAGCAACAGATACGCAGTATTTT. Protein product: CASSLEGLATDTQYF.

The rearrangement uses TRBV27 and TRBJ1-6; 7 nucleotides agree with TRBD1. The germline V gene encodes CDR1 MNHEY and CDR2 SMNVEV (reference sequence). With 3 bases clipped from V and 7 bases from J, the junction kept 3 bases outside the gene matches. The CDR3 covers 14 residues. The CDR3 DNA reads TGTGCCAGCAGTTTGGTCAGGGGGAATTCACCCCTCCACTTT. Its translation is CASSLVRGNSPLHF.

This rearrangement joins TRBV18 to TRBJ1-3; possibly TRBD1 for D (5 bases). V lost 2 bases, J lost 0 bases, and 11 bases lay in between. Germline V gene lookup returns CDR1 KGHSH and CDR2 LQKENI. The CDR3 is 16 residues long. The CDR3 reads CASSPGGYPSGNTIYF. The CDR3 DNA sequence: TGTGCCAGCTCACCAGGGGGGTATCCCTCTGGAAACACCATATATTTT.

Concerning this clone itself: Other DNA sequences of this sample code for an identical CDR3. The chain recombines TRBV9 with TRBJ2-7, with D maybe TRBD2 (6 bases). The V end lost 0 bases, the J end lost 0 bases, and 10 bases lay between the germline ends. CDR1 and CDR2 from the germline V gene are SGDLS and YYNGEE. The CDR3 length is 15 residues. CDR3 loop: CASSVGDGSSYEQYF. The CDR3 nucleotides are TGTGCCAGCAGCGTAGGGGACGGGAGCTCCTACGAGCAGTACTTC.

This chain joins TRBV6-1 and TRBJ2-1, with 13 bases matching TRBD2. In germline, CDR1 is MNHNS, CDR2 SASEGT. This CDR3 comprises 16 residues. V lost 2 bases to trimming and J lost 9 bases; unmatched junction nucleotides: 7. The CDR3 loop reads CASSETMGLAGTEQFF. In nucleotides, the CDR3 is TGTGCCAGCAGTGAAACAATGGGACTAGCGGGAACTGAGCAGTTCTTC.

CDR3 DNA: TGCAGCGTTGAGGCACAGGGATTTGGTGAGCAGTTCTTC. Its translation is CSVEAQGFGEQFF. V is TRBV29-1 and J is TRBJ2-1; tentative D call: TRBD1 (6 bases). Germline CDR1 SQVTM, CDR2 ANQGSEA. Trimming left V 3 bases short and J 9 bases short, with 15 bases between. The CDR3 has 13 amino acids.

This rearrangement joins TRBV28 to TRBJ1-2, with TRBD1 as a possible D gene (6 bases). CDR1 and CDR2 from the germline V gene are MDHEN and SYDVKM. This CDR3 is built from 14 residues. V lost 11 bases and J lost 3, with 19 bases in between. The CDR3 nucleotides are TGTGCCGTCCGGGATACAGGGCTAGACTATGGCTACACCTTC. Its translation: CAVRDTGLDYGYTF.

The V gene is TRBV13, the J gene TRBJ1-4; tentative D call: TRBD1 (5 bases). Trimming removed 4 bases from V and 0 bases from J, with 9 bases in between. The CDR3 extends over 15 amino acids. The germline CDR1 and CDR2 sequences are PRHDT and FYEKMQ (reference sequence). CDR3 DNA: TGTGCCAGCAGCTCCGACAGTGCAACTAATGAAAAACTGTTTTTT. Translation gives CASSSDSATNEKLFF.